These T cell receptor beta chains were read from a single sample in a study of blood T cell repertoires in COVID-19. Clones were sequenced by immunoSEQ multiplex PCR, and TCRdb holds only the in-frame ones, with some missing. In the table there are 270,000 or so clones, roughly 85% of which are singletons. Sample: peripheral blood. The receptors originated from a human donor in a cohort sampled during active COVID-19. The CDR3 runs from the conserved cysteine through the conserved F or W. The D gene is left open where the match is weak. Clone size appears in some rows only: once, few, many, or a class for an expanded clone.

TRBV6-1	few	TRBD1	TRBJ1-2	TGTGCCAGCAGTGAATTCGACAGGGCCTATGGCTACACCTTC	CASSEFDRAYGYTF
TRBV5-1	few	-	TRBJ2-2	TGCGCCAGCAGCTTGGAGACCGGGAGAGGTGTGGAGCTGTTTTTT	CASSLETGRGVELFF
TRBV6-1	-	TRBD1	TRBJ1-1	TGTGCCAGCAGTGAAGCCGCCAGGGGGCTAATGAACACTGAAGCTTTCTTT	CASSEAARGLMNTEAFF
TRBV7-3	few	TRBD1	TRBJ2-5	TGTGCCAGCAGCTTAATGGCAGGGGGTCGGGAGACCCAGTACTTC	CASSLMAGGRETQYF
TRBV7-6	-	TRBD2	TRBJ2-3	TGTGCCAGCAGTTCGACTAGCGGGAGAGGAGATACGCAGTATTTT	CASSSTSGRGDTQYF
TRBV29-1	-	-	TRBJ1-1	TGCAGCGGGGGACAATTGAACACTGAAGCTTTCTTT	CSGGQLNTEAFF
TRBV19	-	-	TRBJ2-2	TGTGCCAGTGCGAATCTCGACACCGGGGAGCTGTTTTTT	CASANLDTGELFF
TRBV11-2	-	TRBD1	TRBJ1-1	TGTGCCAGCAGCCCTCTCAAAGGGACAGGCGGTCGGACTGAAGCTTTCTTT	CASSPLKGTGGRTEAFF
TRBV6-5	once	TRBD2	TRBJ2-1	TGTGCCAGCAGGGATAGCGGGAGCGGGAATGAGCAGTTCTTC	CASRDSGSGNEQFF
TRBV12-3/TRBV12-4	once	-	TRBJ1-2	TGTGCCAGCAGTGACGGGAGGCGGACCTGCACCTTC	CASSDGRRTCTF
TRBV15	-	-	TRBJ1-5	TGTGCCACCAGCAGAGGGTTAGATAGCAATCAGCCCCAGCATTTT	CATSRGLDSNQPQHF
TRBV6-5	-	TRBD1	TRBJ1-2	TGTGCCAGCAGCCCGGGACAGGGAGGCTACACCTTC	CASSPGQGGYTF
TRBV7-6	-	TRBD2	TRBJ2-2	TGTGCCAGCAGCTTAGGGACCTGGGGACTAGCGAATACCGGGGAGCTGTTTTTT	CASSLGTWGLANTGELFF
TRBV7-9	-	-	TRBJ2-2	TGTGCCAGCAGCTTCGTTAGCGGTACCGGGGAGCTGTTTTTT	CASSFVSGTGELFF
TRBV19	-	TRBD2	TRBJ2-1	TGTGCCAGTAGTAGATTAGCGGGCCGAGGGGACTACAATGAGCAGTTCTTC	CASSRLAGRGDYNEQFF
TRBV19	-	TRBD1	TRBJ1-1	TGTGCCAGTACCCCCTTAGGGACAGGGGGCAATACTGAAGCTTTCTTT	CASTPLGTGGNTEAFF
TRBV5-1	-	-	TRBJ1-1	TGCGCCAGCAGCTTGGAGCTGGGCCTTCAAGCTTTCTTT	CASSLELGLQAFF
TRBV28	-	TRBD2	TRBJ2-3	TGTGCCAGCAGTTCCCTACCTTATGAGCGGGAGGGCCCGAGCACAGATACGCAGTATTTT	CASSSLPYEREGPSTDTQYF
TRBV4-3	-	-	TRBJ2-3	TGCGCCAGCAGCCAAGATGTCAAGAGGTCAGATACGCAGTATTTT	CASSQDVKRSDTQYF
TRBV6-5	-	-	TRBJ2-1	TGTGCCAGCAGGATTGATAGTTCGCAGTTCTTC	CASRIDSSQFF